The entry that follows covers one T cell receptor beta chain sequence. This clone was detected a few times. The specificity of this receptor is unknown. No per-base quality is available; no much larger clone lies one base away. The data stem from a study of beta chain features in type 1 diabetes (dated by TCRdb to the late 2010s). For the wider study: No differences in mean age, gender distribution, total cell number or subset yield were found between patients and healthy donors. Naive and central memory subsets were obtained from all 30 or so donors, but regulatory and stem cell-like memory subsets were isolated from only 8 patients and roughly eight healthy donors. In the study, recently diagnosed type 1 diabetes patients and matched healthy donors were compared on the TCRB repertoires of their sorted circulating CD4+ T cell subsets. A total of roughly 98,000,000 sorted cells were examined across all samples, and a strong correlation was observed between cell number per subset and RNA yield.

Points the paper makes about the study in general: Because cDNA rather than genomic DNA was sequenced, highly expressing activated cells could have been over-represented, although no difference in activation and CD3 levels was found between groups. Because small numbers of individuals were included in the HLA sub-analyses, any influence of HLA type on TCRB rearrangement was left unresolved. Patients with type 1 diabetes made fewer insertions and deleted more nucleotides at VDJ recombination sites, implying thymic rearrangement abnormalities. Type 1 diabetes patients showed a moderate but significant shortening of TCRB CDR3 length in all four CD4+ subsets. PCR might favor shorter templates, but patient and control samples were amplified and corrected together, so any skew would affect both groups equally. The naive, central memory and regulatory TCRB repertoires appeared to resemble one another more closely among patients than among healthy donors.

The germline V gene encodes CDR1 SGHDT and CDR2 YYEEEE. From the cysteine up to the phenylalanine, the CDR3 has a length of 15 residues. This entry keeps only the CDR3 DNA: 45 bases, framed from base 1. Clipping removes 5 bases from V and 3 bases from J, with 7 as the unmatched junction base count. A single peripheral blood draw of around 0.11 L on average was collected from each donor into heparinised tubes. A BD FACSAria II and a panel including CD45RO, CCR7, CD25, CD127, CD95 and CD27 were used to sort naive, central memory, regulatory and stem cell-like memory CD4+ T cells. All sorted populations exceeded 95% purity. PBMCs were isolated immediately by Lymphoprep density gradient centrifugation and stained directly without culture. Samples were stained and sorted in pairs, with one healthy donor and one patient per experiment, so that batch effects were minimized. All of the isolated RNA was reverse transcribed with the High Capacity cDNA Reverse Transcription Kit, so expressed TCRB transcripts were sequenced. Deep immunoSEQ sequencing was applied to naive, central memory and regulatory T cell samples, giving an average of about 3.8 million total reads per sample. Sorted cells were lysed in RLT buffer and RNA was extracted with DNase-treated RNeasy Micro or Mini kits, depending on cell number. To prevent cross-contamination, each cell subset was processed individually, whereas patient and healthy donor samples were processed jointly. TCRB sequences were amplified from cDNA with the immunoSEQ multiplex PCR, producing 87-bp fragments spanning the CDR3 region. The amplicons were sequenced using the Illumina HiSeq platform. Per the source publication's procedure: PCR bias was computationally corrected using synthetic template baselines, reads within Hamming distance 2 were collapsed, and singletons that could not be merged were discarded. By aligning reads against IMGT, V, D and J genes, CDR3 length, and insertions or deletions at six rearrangement sites were assigned. Within each subset, clonotype counts were normalized to sorted cell number, and only after that were true diversity and Gini coefficients computed with the tcR R package. The overlap coefficient, calculated on TCRB nucleotide sequences, was used to measure repertoire sharing. Drawn from immuneACCESS, this table holds only the in-frame rearrangements with V and J called that TCRdb kept. Clones are partly lost; checked studies trace under half to an unresolved V gene and leave the rest unexplained. That table is the source of V, J and clone size, and D and trimming were worked out from the DNA. The table for this sample lists approximately 50,000 clones; approximately 45% of them were counted only once. 1.4% to 1.5% of the sample lies in the top ten.

This receptor chain uses TRBV5-6 and TRBJ1-1; the central 10 bases match TRBD1. The sequence came from a man aged 25-45 years with type 1 diabetes. The sample consisted of Tregs from blood. Reading the label with the study, this specimen's cell subset or site is: regulatory CD4+ T cells. The base sequence is TGTGCCAGCAGGGGGGGACAGGGGATGGACACTGAAGCTTTCTTT. It specifies CASRGGQGMDTEAFF.